This entry features one TCR beta chain sequence. This clonotype was seen a few times. This clone's antigen is unknown. No qualities accompany the bases; no much larger clone lies one base away. Cut back by 3 bases and 2 bases, the V and J ends lie 6 bases apart. The CDR3 covers 12 residues, taking in both the cysteine and the phenylalanine. This entry keeps only the CDR3 DNA: 36 bases, framed from base 1. From the germline V gene, CDR1 is SGHRS and CDR2 is YFSETQ. This record comes from a study of human T cells and chemical hapten exposure (TCRdb year 2021). Study-wide context: The libraries were sequenced as a pool, and the TCR yield per sample differed mostly because of small variations in library volumes within the pool. Both TCR alpha and TCR beta chains were sequenced from each blood RNA sample. This study followed changes in the peripheral blood TCR repertoire in vivo during primary and secondary sensitization of alopecia patients to the hapten diphenylcyclopropenone (DPC).

The library was prepared using RACE. The sequencer listed for this sample is NextSeq 500. During library preparation, unique molecular identifiers were attached to individual cDNA molecules so that TCRs could be counted quantitatively and reproducibly. On the authors' methods: Samples had a median of 95,638 TCRs, with a range from roughly 20,000 to 700,000. The Decombinator software suite was used to annotate V, J and CDR3 in the TCR reads. For the PS versus PT1 abundance plots, all samples were subsampled to the same number of TCRs (28,000). Expanded TCRs were defined as absent before sensitization and observed at least eight times at the 2-week time point. The public reads were quality trimmed at Q25 with fastp and then assembled into clones with MiXCR by TCRdb, keeping productive beta chains. Rows are unified per CDR3 protein, each entry keeping the most common DNA and genes. The V and J calls shown here were made by TCRdb, not taken from the authors' results. The sample includes about 47,000 distinct CDR3 sequences, with 3.7% observed a single time. Clones ranked in the top ten supply approximately 5% of the sample.

Per the publication, the time point label means: healthy volunteer bleed at 6 weeks. Unfractionated whole blood was collected in Tempus Blood RNA tubes, and total RNA was extracted from that blood. As TCR sequencing controls, a handful of healthy volunteers were used, with blood taken at day 0, 2 weeks and 6 weeks. Points the paper makes about the study in general: After repeated subsampling, changes were observed in the strength of the expansion versus patch-test correlation and in the threshold at which the correlation became significant. DPC sensitization did not change how many TCRs were above 1 in 1000 frequency, and no evidence was found of alterations in global repertoire structure.

The rearranged segments are TRBV5-1 and TRBJ2-7, and TRBD2 may be the D gene, going by 5 matching bases. The TCR sequence derives from a human donor in good health. Some clones in this sample may be carry-over from other donors' samples. The sequenced sample was whole blood. The nucleotides are TGCGCCAGCAGCTCGGGGACCTACGAGCAGTACTTC. This translates into CASSSGTYEQYF.